This TCR beta chain appears in the sequencing data of a study of blood T cell repertoires in COVID-19 (dated by TCRdb to 2020 to 2022). For the study in its entirety: Collaborator samples came from the United States, Italy and Spain and covered acute and convalescent phases of COVID-19. The material from the prospective study consisted of cDNA or gDNA derived from T cells, B-cell-depleted T cells, or PBMCs. Subjects who had been exposed to COVID-19, were actively infected with it, or had recovered from it provided the deeply sampled blood TCRbeta repertoires that made up the dataset. The repertoires were released in a freely available public database meant as a resource for research on the immune response to SARS-CoV-2. Samples were obtained from the ongoing ImmuneRACE study (first 160 participants) and from 1,254 subjects provided by 6 global collaborators. The sample metadata nearly always contained a de-identified subject ID, COVID-19 status, age in years and sex. Where HLA class I and class II types were available, the types were taken from metadata supplied by the sample provider, not from assay-based typing.

Points the paper makes about the study in general: The quantity of clinical and demographic metadata differed by source and by participant and was supplied without curation.

The immunoSEQ Assay, a bias-controlled multiplex PCR, was used to amplify TCRbeta CDR3 regions from genomic DNA. In the source study's methods: Nucleated cell counts per sample were estimated from amplification of reference gene primers within the assay. To quantify the absolute abundance of each unique TCRbeta CDR3 rearrangement, sequence reads were collapsed and filtered. For each sample, productive Simpson clonality was calculated as the square root of Simpson's diversity index across productive rearrangements. TCRdb mirrors the immuneACCESS table, restricted to in-frame sequences. Some clones are absent from its copies; in checked studies, under half trace to an unresolved V gene, and the reason for the others is unknown. That table is the source of V, J and clone size, and D and trimming were worked out from the DNA. This sample gives about 350,000 clones in total; roughly 86% of them show up just once. The top ten clones comprise over 0.9% of the sample.

Enrolling through a virtual design, the prospective study's participants ranged in age from roughly 18 to 95 years and lived across roughly 23 United States geographic areas. In the prospective study, cohorts were assigned on the basis of participant-reported clinical history obtained from a screening survey and a study questionnaire. Exposed participants had been in contact, within 2 weeks of entering the study, with a person who had a PCR-confirmed or clinician-diagnosed case of COVID-19. In the prospective study, whole blood, serum and a nasopharyngeal or oropharyngeal swab were collected from each participant by mobile phlebotomists. Prospective study participants could optionally give additional blood draws and questionnaires over an approximately two-month period. Prospective study blood samples were shipped either frozen or at room temperature before DNA extraction. A distance of 14 bases separates the germline ends of V and J, which lose 7 bases and 5 bases respectively. The CDR3, from cysteine to phenylalanine, totals 13 residues. Of the read, only the CDR3 DNA is kept; its 39 bases are in frame from base 1. From a lookup of the germline V gene (reference sequence), CDR1 and CDR2 are LNHDA and SQIVND.

On this clone itself: It has no known antigen specificity. The sample holds no much larger clone one base away, and base qualities are not on file.

The chain is encoded by TRBV19 joined to TRBJ1-1; the D segment could be TRBD1, given 5 matching bases. Sample: PBMCs or T cells enriched from blood (not recorded which). The sequence derives from a woman younger than 45 who had been exposed to COVID-19. The CDR3 protein: CASTPSGWTEAFF. At the DNA level, the sequence is TGTGCCAGTACCCCCTCAGGGTGGACTGAAGCTTTCTTT.